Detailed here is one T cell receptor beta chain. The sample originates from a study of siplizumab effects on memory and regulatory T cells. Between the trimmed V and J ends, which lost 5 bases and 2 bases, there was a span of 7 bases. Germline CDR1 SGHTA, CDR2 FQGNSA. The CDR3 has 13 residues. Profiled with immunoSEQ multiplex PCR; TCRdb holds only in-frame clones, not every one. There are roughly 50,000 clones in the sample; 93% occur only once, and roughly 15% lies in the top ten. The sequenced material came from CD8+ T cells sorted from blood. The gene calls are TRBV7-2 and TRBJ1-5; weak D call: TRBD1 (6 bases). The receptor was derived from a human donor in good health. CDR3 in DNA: TGTGCCAGCAGCAGACAGGGCAATCAGCCCCAGCATTTT. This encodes CASSRQGNQPQHF.